This T cell receptor beta chain was sequenced in a study of cytomegalovirus exposure and HLA in healthy donors. Amplification used 60 Vbeta primers and 13 Jbeta primers. Assay: immunoSEQ multiplex PCR; the TCRdb copy retains only in-frame clones and omits some. Altogether over 120,000 clones are present, 77% being singletons, with the ten largest covering roughly 4.3%. There are 16 residues in the CDR3. Germline CDR1 SEHNR, CDR2 FQNEAQ (reference sequence). The V and J ends lost 8 bases and 3 bases, in that order; junction bases with no gene match: 10. The study's findings and limits: In a later analysis, a missense DCLRE1C variant was linked to TCR beta V- and J-gene trimming. Across donors, sequencing depth was assumed by presence/absence analyses to be roughly uniform. Accounts indicate the classifier identified cytomegalovirus status with strong specificity and sensitivity.

Unrecorded immune exposures were likely, despite nominal health at sampling. On this clone: Its specificity is unknown.

This rearrangement joins TRBV7-9 to TRBJ1-5, with 10 bases fitting TRBD1. The sequence was collected from a male donor in good health and CMV-seronegative. The specimen sequenced was PBMCs. CDR3: CASGEAGTGVNQPQHF. The CDR3 DNA reads TGTGCCAGCGGCGAAGCCGGGACAGGGGTCAATCAGCCCCAGCATTTT.